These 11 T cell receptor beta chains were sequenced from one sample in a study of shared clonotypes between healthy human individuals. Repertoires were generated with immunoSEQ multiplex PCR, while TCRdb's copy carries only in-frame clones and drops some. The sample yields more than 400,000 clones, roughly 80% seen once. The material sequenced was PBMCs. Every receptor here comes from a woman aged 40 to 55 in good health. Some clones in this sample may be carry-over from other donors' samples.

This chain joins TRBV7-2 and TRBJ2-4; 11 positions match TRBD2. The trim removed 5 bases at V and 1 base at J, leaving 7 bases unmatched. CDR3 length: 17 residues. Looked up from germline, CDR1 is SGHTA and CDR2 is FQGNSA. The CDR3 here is CASSDIAGGPAKNIQYF. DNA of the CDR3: TGTGCCAGCAGCGATATAGCGGGAGGGCCTGCCAAAAACATTCAGTACTTC.

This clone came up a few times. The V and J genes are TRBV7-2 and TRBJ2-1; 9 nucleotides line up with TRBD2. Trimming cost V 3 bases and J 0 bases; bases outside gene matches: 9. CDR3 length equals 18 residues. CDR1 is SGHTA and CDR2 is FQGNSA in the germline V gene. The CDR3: CASSLWLAGQSSYNEQFF. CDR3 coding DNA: TGTGCCAGCAGCTTGTGGCTAGCGGGGCAGAGCTCCTACAATGAGCAGTTCTTC.

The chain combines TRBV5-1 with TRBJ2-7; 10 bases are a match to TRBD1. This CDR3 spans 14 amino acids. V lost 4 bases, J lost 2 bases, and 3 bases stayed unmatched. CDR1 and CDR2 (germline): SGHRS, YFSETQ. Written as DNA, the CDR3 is TGCGCCAGCAGCCAGGGACAGGGGACCTACGAGCAGTACTTC. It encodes CASSQGQGTYEQYF.

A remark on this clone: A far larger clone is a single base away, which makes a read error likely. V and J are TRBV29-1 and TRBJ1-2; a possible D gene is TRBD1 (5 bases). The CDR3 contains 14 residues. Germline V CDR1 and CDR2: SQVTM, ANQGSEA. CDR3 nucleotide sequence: TGCAGCGTGCCAAGAGGGGAATCTAACTATTGCTACACCTTC. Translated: CSVPRGESNYCYTF.

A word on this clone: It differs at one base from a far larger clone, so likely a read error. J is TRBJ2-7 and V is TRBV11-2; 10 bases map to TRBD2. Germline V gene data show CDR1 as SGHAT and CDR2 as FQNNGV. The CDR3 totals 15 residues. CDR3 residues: CAGSLRLAGPYEQYF. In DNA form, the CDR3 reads TGTGCCGGCAGCCTCCGACTAGCGGGTCCCTACGAGCAGTACTTC.

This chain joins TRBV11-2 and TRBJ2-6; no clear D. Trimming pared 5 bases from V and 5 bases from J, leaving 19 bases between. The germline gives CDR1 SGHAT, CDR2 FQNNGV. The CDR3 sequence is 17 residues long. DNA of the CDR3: TGTGCCAGCAGCGCTAGGAAGCAACAAAGTCGGGCCAACGTCCTGACTTTC. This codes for CASSARKQQSRANVLTF.

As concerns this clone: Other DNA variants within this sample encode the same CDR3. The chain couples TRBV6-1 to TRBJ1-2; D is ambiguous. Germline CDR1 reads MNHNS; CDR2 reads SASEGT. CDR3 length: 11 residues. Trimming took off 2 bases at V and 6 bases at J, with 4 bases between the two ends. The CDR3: CASSELDGYTF. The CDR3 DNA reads TGTGCCAGCAGTGAATTGGATGGCTACACCTTC.

In nucleotides, the CDR3 is TGTGCCAGCAGCTCGCCCGTAGCGGGAGGAAGGGTAACGCAGTATTTT. Amino acid sequence: CASSSPVAGGRVTQYF. The chain combines TRBV7-4 with TRBJ2-3; 10 positions match TRBD2. Trimming took 4 bases from V and 9 from J; bases not matched to a gene: 13. This CDR3 is 16 amino acids long. Germline CDR1 and CDR2: SGHVT and SQSDAQ.

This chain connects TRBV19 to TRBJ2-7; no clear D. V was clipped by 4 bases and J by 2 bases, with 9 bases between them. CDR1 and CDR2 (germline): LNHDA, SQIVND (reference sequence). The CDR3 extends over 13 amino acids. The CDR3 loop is CASSSTNPYEQYF. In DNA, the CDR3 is TGTGCCAGTAGTAGCACAAATCCCTACGAGCAGTACTTC.

CDR3 sequence: CASSPGTSGIGDTQYF. CDR3 coding DNA: TGTGCCAGCAGCCCCGGGACTAGCGGGATAGGGGATACGCAGTATTTT. The chain links TRBV7-9 to TRBJ2-3, with 13 bases aligning to TRBD2. The V and J ends lost 5 bases and 6 bases, in that order; junction bases with no gene match: 8. CDR1 and CDR2 (germline): SEHNR, FQNEAQ (reference sequence). CDR3 length: 16 residues.

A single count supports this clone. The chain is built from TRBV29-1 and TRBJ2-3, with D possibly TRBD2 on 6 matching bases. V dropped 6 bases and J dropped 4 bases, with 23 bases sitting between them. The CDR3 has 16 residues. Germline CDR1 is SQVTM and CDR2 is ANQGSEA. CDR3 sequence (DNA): TGCAGCGTACACCCCGGTCGGGGGAGAGCGGCAGATACGCAGTATTTT. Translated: CSVHPGRGRAADTQYF.